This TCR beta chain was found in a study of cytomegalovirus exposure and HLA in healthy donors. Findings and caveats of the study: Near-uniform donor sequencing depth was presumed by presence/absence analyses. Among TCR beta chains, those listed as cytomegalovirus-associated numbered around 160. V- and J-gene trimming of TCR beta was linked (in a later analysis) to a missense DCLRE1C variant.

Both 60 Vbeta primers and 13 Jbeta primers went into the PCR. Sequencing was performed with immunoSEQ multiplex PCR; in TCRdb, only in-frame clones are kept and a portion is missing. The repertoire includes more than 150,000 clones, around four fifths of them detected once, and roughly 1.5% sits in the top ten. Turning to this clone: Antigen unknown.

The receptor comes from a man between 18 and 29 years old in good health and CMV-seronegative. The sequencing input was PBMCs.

CDR3 sequence reads: CASSSSLESSYNEQFF. Here the CDR3 DNA reads TGTGCCAGCAGCTCCTCACTAGAAAGCTCCTACAATGAGCAGTTCTTC. V gene TRBV7-3 combines with J gene TRBJ2-1; D perhaps matches TRBD2 (5 bases). The CDR3 is made up of 16 amino acids. V was cut by 4 bases and J by 0 bases, with 13 bases left in between. The germline V gene has CDR1 SGHTA and CDR2 FQGTGA.